The clone carrying this T cell receptor (beta chain) was counted between two and nine times. Its antigen is currently unknown. Looked up from germline, CDR1 is SGHRS and CDR2 is YFSETQ. The CDR3 is made up of 14 amino acids. Trimming removed 4 bases at V and 7 bases at J, with 15 bases between. These data originate in a study of shared clonotypes between healthy human individuals. General observations from the study: Only a few donors were included, so the genetic and exposure-history diversity represented was limited.

Those who donated were healthy HIV-negative adults, with no recent acute infections or vaccinations reported. Nashville, Tennessee was home to all donors, who were Caucasian adults. Measured with immunoSEQ multiplex PCR; TCRdb has only the in-frame clones, and not every one. The table lists some 2,000,000 clones, 85% to 95% of them singletons. The receptor was isolated from a man aged 18 to 29 in good health. Sample: naive CD4+ T cells sorted from blood. As to subset: CD45RA+ positively selected. This rearrangement joins TRBV5-1 to TRBJ1-5; TRBD1 is a possible D gene (5 bases). The CDR3: CASSTGLLGQPQHF. The CDR3 DNA follows: TGCGCCAGCAGCACGGGGCTACTGGGCCAGCCCCAGCATTTT. Variable domain in full (rest from reference TRBV5-1 and TRBJ1-5): KAGVTQTPRYLIKTRGQQVTLSCSPISGHRSVSWYQQTPGQGLQFLFEYFSETQRNKGNFPGRFSGRQFSNSRSEMNVSTLELGDSALYLCASSTGLLGQPQHFGDGTRLSIL.